Shown below are 8 T cell receptor beta chains from a single sample sequenced in a study of molecular identifiers for immune sequencing clone quantification. TCRdb independently ran MiXCR on the PCR reads; one entry per CDR3 protein. Among about 86,000 distinct CDR3 sequences listed, roughly 25% were seen once. What was sequenced was naive CD8+ T cells from blood, with Jurkat cell RNA spiked in. The subset here: FACS-sorted CD8+CD4-CCR7+CD45RA+ naive T cells. The receptor source for this set is a human donor in good health. Some libraries in this study had Jurkat cell RNA spiked in.

This clonotype was seen more than once but under ten times. The chain is built from TRBV6-5 and TRBJ2-2; D gene ambiguous. Germline V gives CDR1 MNHEY, CDR2 SVGAGI. This CDR3 region has 13 residues. Trimming took off 2 bases at V and 2 bases at J, with 3 bases between the two ends. The CDR3 nucleotides read TGTGCCAGCAGTTACGTAAACACCGGGGAGCTGTTTTTT. This gives the protein CASSYVNTGELFF.

The gene calls are TRBV4-3 and TRBJ2-7, with 8 bases that match TRBD2. The V gene's germline CDR1 is LGHNA and CDR2 YSLEER. The trim removed 0 bases at V and 3 bases at J, leaving 13 bases unmatched. There are 18 residues in the CDR3. CDR3 in amino acids: CASSQDPPQTSGFYEQYF. The CDR3 bases are TGCGCCAGCAGCCAAGACCCCCCGCAAACTAGCGGTTTCTACGAGCAGTACTTC.

This clonotype was detected a few times. This chain connects TRBV27 to TRBJ2-1; the match to TRBD2 covers 9 bases. J was trimmed by 2 bases and V by 6 bases; bases with no gene match: 8. Per the germline V gene, CDR1 is MNHEY and CDR2 is SMNVEV (reference sequence). The CDR3 runs to 16 residues. The CDR3 loop reads CASRSGLAETYNEQFF. CDR3 sequence (DNA): TGTGCCAGCAGATCGGGACTAGCCGAGACCTACAATGAGCAGTTCTTC.

In this sample, this clonotype turned up many times. The rearrangement joins TRBV7-9 to TRBJ2-3; D remains ambiguous. The ends were cut back, 1 base at V and 4 bases at J, with 12 bases in the middle. The CDR3 has 15 residues. Germline CDR1 SEHNR, CDR2 FQNEAQ (reference sequence). The CDR3 is CASSLVGALPDTQYF. For the CDR3, the DNA is TGTGCCAGCAGCTTAGTCGGTGCGTTGCCAGATACGCAGTATTTT.

The chain joins TRBV6-5 to TRBJ1-4; D is ambiguous. This CDR3 comprises 16 residues. Germline V gene data show CDR1 as MNHEY and CDR2 as SVGAGI. V lost 4 bases and J 7 bases, leaving 19 bases between the germline ends. The CDR3 loop is CASSSGTPRPSEKLFF. CDR3 nucleotide sequence: TGTGCCAGCAGTTCGGGTACACCCCGACCCAGTGAAAAACTGTTTTTT.

The chain combines TRBV27 with TRBJ2-3; TRBD2 matches 9 bases. From germline, CDR1 is MNHEY and CDR2 SMNVEV (reference sequence). This CDR3 has 14 residues. With V trimmed by 5 bases and J by 1 base, 1 base remained unmatched. The CDR3 region is CASSIAGGTDTQYF. The DNA of the CDR3 is TGTGCCAGCAGTATAGCGGGGGGCACAGATACGCAGTATTTT.

V gene TRBV25-1 combines with J gene TRBJ1-1; D remains unclear. The CDR3 loop spans 13 amino acids. Trimming cost V 1 base and J 1 base, with 4 bases left between them. Per germline, CDR1 MGHDK and CDR2 SYGVNS. The CDR3 here is CASSEWENTEAFF. The CDR3 DNA reads as TGTGCCAGCAGTGAATGGGAGAACACTGAAGCTTTCTTT.

Points on this clonotype: A much bigger clone sits one base away, suggesting this may be a read error. The chain is built from TRBV6-6 and TRBJ2-3; TRBD1 aligns across 7 bases. The CDR3 length is 13 residues. The germline V gene encodes CDR1 MNHNY and CDR2 SVGAGI (reference sequence). The CDR3 DNA follows: TGTGCCAGCAGGAAGGGGGCCTCAGATATGCAGTATTTT. It is translated as CASRKGASDMQYF.